The rows below give T cell receptor beta chains drawn from one sample of a study of blood T cell repertoires in COVID-19. Assay: immunoSEQ multiplex PCR; the TCRdb copy retains only in-frame clones and omits some. The sample includes around 70,000 clones, 70% to 75% of them seen just once. The sample consisted of peripheral blood. Receptor source: a man between 70 and 80 years old with acute or convalescent COVID-19. The CDR3 runs from the conserved cysteine through the conserved F or W. D genes are given only for firm matches. Expanded clones are given a class, and other clones once, few, many or no size at all.

clone_size,v_call,d_call,j_call,cdr3_length,cdr3_aa,cdr3_nt
.,TRBV7-9,TRBD2,TRBJ2-1,15,CASSQLAGGRNEQFF,TGTGCCAGCAGCCAACTAGCGGGAGGGAGAAATGAGCAGTTCTTC
.,TRBV9,.,TRBJ2-2,13,CASSARRVGELFF,TGTGCCAGCAGCGCCCGGCGGGTCGGGGAGCTGTTTTTT
.,TRBV27,.,TRBJ2-1,15,CASSLQAPRVDEQFF,TGTGCCAGCAGTTTACAAGCGCCCCGAGTCGATGAGCAGTTCTTC
.,TRBV20-1,.,TRBJ2-1,10,CSASQMEQFF,TGCAGTGCGAGTCAAATGGAGCAGTTCTTC
.,TRBV29-1,TRBD1,TRBJ2-7,11,CSVEDRVKQYF,TGCAGCGTAGAAGACAGGGTAAAGCAGTACTTC
large,TRBV19,.,TRBJ1-5,15,CASSPGLHSNQPQHF,TGTGCCAGTAGTCCGGGACTCCATAGCAATCAGCCCCAGCATTTT
.,TRBV7-3,.,TRBJ2-1,14,CASSLGGGGNEQFF,TGTGCCAGCAGCTTAGGGGGCGGAGGCAATGAGCAGTTCTTC
.,TRBV20-1,TRBD1,TRBJ1-4,14,CSASTGATNEKLFF,TGCAGTGCTAGTACAGGGGCAACTAATGAAAAACTGTTTTTT
.,TRBV20-1,.,TRBJ2-7,11,CSGRVNYEQYF,TGCAGTGGCAGGGTTAACTACGAGCAGTACTTC
.,TRBV7-6,TRBD2,TRBJ2-3,20,CASSLGPATSGRGSTDTQYF,TGTGCCAGCAGCTTAGGACCGGCGACTAGCGGCCGCGGTTCTACAGATACGCAGTATTTT
.,TRBV5-4,.,TRBJ2-1,12,CASSQSRNEQFF,TGTGCCAGCTCCCAAAGCCGAAATGAGCAGTTCTTC
.,TRBV7-6,TRBD2,TRBJ2-7,15,CASSLGASGTREQYF,TGTGCCAGCAGCTTAGGGGCTAGCGGGACTCGAGAGCAGTACTTC
.,TRBV6-1,.,TRBJ1-5,17,CASSEAEGRQINQPQHF,TGTGCCAGCAGTGAAGCCGAAGGAAGACAGATCAATCAGCCCCAGCATTTT
.,TRBV25-1,TRBD2,TRBJ2-3,13,CASFAGGADTQYF,TGTGCCAGCTTCGCGGGAGGGGCAGATACGCAGTATTTT
.,TRBV18,TRBD1,TRBJ1-5,18,CASSPPGQGRYSNQPQHF,TGTGCCAGCTCACCACCGGGACAGGGGAGATATAGCAATCAGCCCCAGCATTTT
.,TRBV7-9,TRBD2,TRBJ2-1,15,CASSGGLAGYNEQFF,TGTGCCAGCAGCGGAGGACTAGCGGGGTACAATGAGCAGTTCTTC
.,TRBV27,TRBD1,TRBJ2-7,13,CASTLSGGHEQYF,TGTGCCAGCACCCTCTCAGGGGGCCACGAGCAGTACTTC
.,TRBV10-3,TRBD1,TRBJ1-5,13,CAIRAGQNQPQHF,TGTGCCATCAGGGCGGGACAGAATCAGCCCCAGCATTTT
.,TRBV10-3,.,TRBJ1-3,15,CAIRGDGYSGNTIYF,TGTGCCATCAGGGGCGACGGCTATTCTGGAAACACCATATATTTT
.,TRBV9,TRBD1,TRBJ2-2,16,CASSVGTGLNTGELFF,TGTGCCAGCAGCGTAGGGACAGGGTTGAACACCGGGGAGCTGTTTTTT
.,TRBV5-1,.,TRBJ1-5,15,CASSAEGGREQPQHF,TGCGCCAGCAGCGCCGAGGGGGGGCGCGAACAGCCCCAGCATTTT
few,TRBV9,TRBD1,TRBJ1-2,13,CASSARTGDGYTF,TGTGCCAGCAGCGCCCGGACAGGGGATGGCTACACCTTC
.,TRBV5-5,TRBD1,TRBJ2-6,20,CASSLSPHRGSFSGANVLTF,TGTGCCAGCAGCTTGTCCCCGCACAGGGGATCTTTCTCTGGGGCCAACGTCCTGACTTTC
.,TRBV4-3,TRBD1,TRBJ1-3,18,CASSQDLGDSASGNTIYF,TGCGCCAGCAGCCAAGATCTAGGGGACAGCGCCTCTGGAAACACCATATATTTT
.,TRBV5-1,TRBD2,TRBJ2-1,17,CASSYRGGTSGSDEQFF,TGCGCCAGCAGCTACAGGGGAGGGACTAGCGGGAGTGATGAGCAGTTCTTC
.,TRBV7-2,.,TRBJ2-7,13,CASSYDRNYEQYF,TGTGCCAGCAGCTACGACAGGAACTACGAGCAGTACTTC